Each of the 3 T cell receptor beta chains below was sequenced from the same sample in a study of blood T cell repertoires in COVID-19. Only in-frame clones appear in the TCRdb table, and some are missing; sequencing was by immunoSEQ multiplex PCR. Of about 54,000 clones listed, roughly 84% are singletons. The sample taken for sequencing was peripheral blood. All receptors derive from a man aged 40-49 years with active COVID-19.

The rearrangement uses TRBV27 and TRBJ2-7; 8 positions match TRBD2. The CDR3 length is 15 residues. Germline CDR1 MNHEY, CDR2 SMNVEV (reference sequence). The ends lost 3 bases at V and 0 bases at J; junction bases unmatched: 4. CDR3: CASSLQSGSSYEQYF. CDR3 nucleotide sequence: TGTGCCAGCAGTTTGCAAAGCGGGAGCTCCTACGAGCAGTACTTC.

The chain joins TRBV27 to TRBJ2-7, with a tentative D call TRBD2 (7 bases). The CDR3 has 14 amino acids. CDR1 is MNHEY and CDR2 is SMNVEV in the germline V gene (reference sequence). V shed 3 bases and J shed 3 bases, with 12 bases lying between them. CDR3 in amino acids: CASSFAGAGYEQYF. In nucleotides, the CDR3 is TGTGCCAGCAGTTTTGCGGGGGCTGGCTACGAGCAGTACTTC.

V gene TRBV19 combines with J gene TRBJ1-5, with D hard to call. This CDR3 is 14 amino acids long. Germline CDR1 reads LNHDA; CDR2 reads SQIVND (reference sequence). Trimming took 7 bases from V and 1 from J, leaving 11 bases between them. CDR3 protein: CASTRGRSNQPQHF. CDR3 coding DNA: TGTGCCAGTACACGGGGAAGAAGCAATCAGCCCCAGCATTTT. Together with reference TRBV19 and TRBJ1-5, the CDR3 gives the full variable domain: DGGITQSPKYLFRKEGQNVTLSCEQNLNHDAMYWYRQDPGQGLRLIYYSQIVNDFQKGDIAEGYSVSREKKESFPLTVTSAQKNPTAFYLCASTRGRSNQPQHFGDGTRLSIL.